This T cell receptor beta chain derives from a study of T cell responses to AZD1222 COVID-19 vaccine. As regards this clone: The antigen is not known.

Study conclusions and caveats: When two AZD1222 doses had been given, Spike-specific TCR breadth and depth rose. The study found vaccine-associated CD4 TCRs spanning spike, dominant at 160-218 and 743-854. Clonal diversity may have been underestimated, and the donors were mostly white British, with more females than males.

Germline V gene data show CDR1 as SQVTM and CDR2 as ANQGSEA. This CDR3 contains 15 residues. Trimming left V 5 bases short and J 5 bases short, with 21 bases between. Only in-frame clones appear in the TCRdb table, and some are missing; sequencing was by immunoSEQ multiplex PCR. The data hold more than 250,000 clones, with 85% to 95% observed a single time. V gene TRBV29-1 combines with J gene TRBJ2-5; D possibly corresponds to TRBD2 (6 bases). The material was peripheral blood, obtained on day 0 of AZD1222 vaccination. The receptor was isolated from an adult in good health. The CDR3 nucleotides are TGCAGCGTTACCCCCGGAGGGGCGGGTATGGAGACCCAGTACTTC. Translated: CSVTPGGAGMETQYF.